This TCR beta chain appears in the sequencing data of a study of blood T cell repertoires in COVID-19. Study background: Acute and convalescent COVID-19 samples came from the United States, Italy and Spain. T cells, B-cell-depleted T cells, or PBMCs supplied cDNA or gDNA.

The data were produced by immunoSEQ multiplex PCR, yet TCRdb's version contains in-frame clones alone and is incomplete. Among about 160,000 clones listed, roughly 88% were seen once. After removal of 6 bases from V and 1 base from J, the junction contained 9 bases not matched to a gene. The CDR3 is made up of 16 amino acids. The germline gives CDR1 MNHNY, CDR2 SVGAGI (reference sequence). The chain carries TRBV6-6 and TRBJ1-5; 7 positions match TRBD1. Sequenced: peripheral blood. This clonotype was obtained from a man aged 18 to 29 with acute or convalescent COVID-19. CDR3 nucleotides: TGTGCCAGCAGACTTCACAGGGGAGGAAGCAATCAGCCCCAGCATTTT. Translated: CASRLHRGGSNQPQHF.